This T cell receptor beta chain originates from a study of cytomegalovirus exposure and HLA in healthy donors. At the level of the study: In a later analysis, the approximately 120 validation repertoires were reported to have used the same platform as the approximately 670 first-cohort repertoires.

The length of the CDR3 is 12 residues. V gave up 8 bases and J gave up 9 bases, with 16 bases separating them. Germline V gives CDR1 MNHNS, CDR2 SASEGT. Profiling relied on immunoSEQ multiplex PCR, and the TCRdb table lists in-frame clones only, not all of them. This sample yields approximately 110,000 clones, of which roughly nine tenths are seen a single time; approximately 4% belongs to the top ten. This TCR was sampled from a woman under 30 in good health and CMV-seropositive. Sequencing was performed on PBMCs. The V and J genes are TRBV6-1 and TRBJ1-2; D is unresolved. The CDR3 sequence is CASQSNMVSYTF. The CDR3, as DNA: TGTGCCAGCCAAAGCAATATGGTGAGCTACACCTTC.